The source of this TCR beta chain is a study of molecular identifiers for immune sequencing clone quantification. TCRdb recomputed calls from the PCR reads with MiXCR, one row per CDR3 protein. The profile shows roughly 320,000 distinct CDR3 sequences, about a fifth of them singletons. CDR3 length: 12 residues. Germline V lookup: CDR1 KGHSH, CDR2 LQKENI. Trimming stripped 8 bases from V and 6 bases from J, with 13 bases between. This clonotype was observed many times. The sample taken for sequencing was naive CD8+ T cells from blood, with Jurkat cell RNA spiked in. This sample's subset: FACS-sorted CD8+CD4-CCR7+CD45RA+ naive T cells. The V call is TRBV18, the J call TRBJ1-1; possibly TRBD1 for D (5 bases). The receptor's source is a human donor in good health. Some libraries in this study had Jurkat cell RNA spiked in. CDR3 nucleotides: TGTGCCAGCAGTCCCCAAGGGGCTGAAGCTTTCTTT. As protein: CASSPQGAEAFF.